The 29 T cell receptor beta chains below were found in one sample sequenced in a study of spatial heterogeneity in lung cancer (dated by TCRdb to about 2019). Findings and caveats that apply to the study as a whole: A correlation was observed between the number of expanded intratumoral alpha and beta TCRs and the tumor nonsynonymous mutation count.

To prepare the library, 5' RACE was applied. Sequencing used a NextSeq 500. TCRdb itself trimmed the public reads at Q25 with fastp, ran MiXCR and retained productive beta chains. Identical CDR3 proteins give one entry, which carries the most common genes and DNA. The table for this sample lists 7,500 to 10,000 distinct CDR3 sequences; roughly 54% of them were counted only once. Around 28% of the sample rests with the top ten. This sample's time point label indicates: sample taken at primary tumor resection. Which antigens these TCRs recognize remains unknown. The sample was lung tumor tissue, taken at surgery. The source of these receptors is a female donor with early-stage non-small cell lung cancer.

This clonotype rates as medium-sized. The chain combines TRBV6-5 with TRBJ1-1, with D possibly matching TRBD1 (5 bases). This CDR3 contains 15 residues. V was trimmed by 6 bases and J by 3 bases, leaving 17 bases between them. Germline loops: CDR1 MNHEY, CDR2 SVGAGI. CDR3 sequence (DNA): TGTGCCAGCAGCCAAGGGACGGCCGGGCACACTGAAGCTTTCTTT. Amino acid sequence: CASSQGTAGHTEAFF.

The V and J genes are TRBV29-1 and TRBJ2-2; TRBD1 matches at 7 bases. V was pared by 0 bases and J by 0 bases, with 4 bases of the junction left unmatched. Looked up from germline, CDR1 is SQVTM and CDR2 is ANQGSEA. The CDR3 has 16 residues. In DNA, the CDR3 is TGCAGCGTTGAAGATTTGGGACAGACGAACACCGGGGAGCTGTTTTTT. This encodes CSVEDLGQTNTGELFF.

This clonotype was observed a handful of times. V gene TRBV7-2 combines with J gene TRBJ2-3; D remains ambiguous. V lost 2 bases, J lost 4 bases, and 7 bases lay in between. CDR1 is SGHTA and CDR2 is FQGNSA in the germline V gene. The CDR3 extends over 13 amino acids. The CDR3 sequence: CASSLTFSDTQYF. Written as DNA, the CDR3 is TGTGCCAGCAGCTTAACGTTCTCAGATACGCAGTATTTT.

The chain has TRBV7-8 and TRBJ2-4; D perhaps matches TRBD1 (6 bases). The ends were cut back, 2 bases at V and 3 bases at J, with 17 bases in the middle. Looked up from germline, CDR1 is SGHVS and CDR2 is FQNEAQ. The CDR3 totals 17 residues. The CDR3 DNA sequence: TGTGCCAGCAGCTTATATAGCGTGGGGGCTGTCAAAAACATTCAGTACTTC. Translated, it gives CASSLYSVGAVKNIQYF.

The chain combines TRBV5-1 with TRBJ1-5, with D possibly TRBD1 on 6 matching bases. CDR1 is SGHRS and CDR2 is YFSETQ in the germline V gene. The CDR3 extends over 15 amino acids. The V gene lost 4 bases and the J gene lost 3 bases, with 14 bases spanning the gap. Here the CDR3 DNA reads TGCGCCAGCAGCCTGGGGGCAGATGACAATCAGCCCCAGCATTTT. This encodes CASSLGADDNQPQHF.

The chain recombines TRBV16 with TRBJ1-5; perhaps TRBD1 as D (5 bases). Trimming pared 4 bases from V and 3 bases from J, leaving 7 bases between. Germline loops: CDR1 KGHSY, CDR2 FQNENV. The CDR3 spans 13 residues. DNA for the CDR3: TGTGCCAGCAGCCTAGGGGTCAATCAGCCCCAGCATTTT. Its protein is CASSLGVNQPQHF.

This chain connects TRBV3-1 to TRBJ1-3, with 7 bases that match TRBD1. The CDR3 extends over 16 amino acids. Germline V gene sequence: CDR1 LGHDT, CDR2 YNNKEL (reference sequence). With V trimmed by 4 bases and J by 0 bases, 6 bases remained unmatched. The CDR3 reads CASSPPGTVSGNTIYF. The CDR3, as DNA: TGTGCCAGCAGCCCCCCCGGGACAGTCTCTGGAAACACCATATATTTT. Full variable domain (rest looked up from reference TRBV3-1 and TRBJ1-3): DTAVSQTPKYLVTQMGNDKSIKCEQNLGHDTMYWYKQDSKKFLKIMFSYNNKELIINETVPNRFSPKSPDKAHLNLHINSLELGDSAVYFCASSPPGTVSGNTIYFGEGSWLTVV.

About this clonotype itself: A much larger clone lies a single base off, so this may be a read error. The rearrangement joins TRBV12-3 or TRBV12-4 to TRBJ1-2, with 8 bases that match TRBD1. This CDR3 has 15 amino acids. Germline trimming cut 5 bases from V and 8 bases from J; bases unmatched to any gene: 13. Here the CDR3 reads CASSIWTGRGEGYTF. For the CDR3, the DNA is TGTGCCAGCAGTATCTGGACAGGGAGGGGTGAGGGCTACACCTTC.

The rearrangement joins TRBV4-3 to TRBJ2-3; the D gene could be TRBD1 or TRBD2 (6 bases each). CDR1 and CDR2 (germline): LGHNA, YSLEER. The V end lost 0 bases, the J end lost 0 bases, and 10 bases lay between the germline ends. The CDR3 consists of 16 residues. For the CDR3, the DNA is TGCGCCAGCAGCCAAGATACAGGGACTAGCACAGATACGCAGTATTTT. It is translated as CASSQDTGTSTDTQYF.

In DNA form, the CDR3 reads TGTGCCAGCAGTTACCGGGGTGAGCAGTTCTTC. This sequence encodes CASSYRGEQFF. The chain links TRBV6-6 to TRBJ2-1; D is perhaps TRBD2 (5 bases). The CDR3 is 11 residues long. Looked up from germline, CDR1 is MNHNY and CDR2 is SVGAGI (reference sequence). V was cut by 2 bases and J by 9 bases, with 5 bases left in between.

The table lists this clonotype with a few counts. The V and J genes are TRBV13 and TRBJ2-1, with 9 bases aligning to TRBD2. The J segment lost 7 bases and the V segment lost 4 bases, leaving 8 bases of the junction unmatched. This CDR3 is built from 15 residues. Per germline, CDR1 PRHDT and CDR2 FYEKMQ (reference sequence). For the CDR3, the DNA is TGTGCCAGCAGCTCCGCCCTCAGCGGGGGGAATGAGCAGTTCTTC. It yields the protein CASSSALSGGNEQFF. Based on the CDR3 plus reference TRBV13 and TRBJ2-1, the full variable domain is AAGVIQSPRHLIKEKRETATLKCYPIPRHDTVYWYQQGPGQDPQFLISFYEKMQSDKGSIPDRFSAQQFSDYHSELNMSSLELGDSALYFCASSSALSGGNEQFFGPGTRLTVL.

In its sample, this clonotype is medium-sized. The chain combines TRBV20-1 with TRBJ2-1; D call uncertain. Trimming removed 8 bases at V and 11 bases at J, with 16 bases between. The germline V gene has CDR1 DFQATT and CDR2 SNEGSKA (reference sequence). CDR3 size: 11 residues. CDR3 bases: TGCAGTACTGAGAGAGGTGTAAAGCAGTTCTTC. This translates into CSTERGVKQFF.

A single count supports this clonotype. The chain has TRBV5-1 and TRBJ2-7; TRBD2 matches 11 bases. The CDR3 totals 16 residues. The ends lost 4 bases at V and 0 bases at J; junction bases unmatched: 6. Germline assignment: CDR1 SGHRS and CDR2 YFSETQ. CDR3 region: CASSKDTSGGSYEQYF. The CDR3 nucleotides read TGCGCCAGCAGCAAGGATACTAGCGGGGGCTCCTACGAGCAGTACTTC.

This chain joins TRBV5-6 and TRBJ1-2; D call uncertain. The CDR3 totals 15 residues. The germline gives CDR1 SGHDT, CDR2 YYEEEE. Trimming shortened V by 6 bases and J by 0 bases, and 15 bases separated the two germline ends. The CDR3 here is CASNKPETPNYGYTF. DNA of the CDR3: TGTGCCAGCAACAAACCTGAGACTCCTAACTATGGCTACACCTTC.

This clonotype was counted only a few times. V is TRBV27 and J is TRBJ1-5, with TRBD1 as a possible D gene (6 bases). Germline assignment: CDR1 MNHEY and CDR2 SMNVEV (reference sequence). Trimming stripped 4 bases from V and 7 bases from J, with 14 bases between. The CDR3 is 14 residues long. The CDR3, as DNA: TGTGCCAGCAGTTGGAGGGGGATAAGCCAGCCCCAGCATTTT. Translating it yields CASSWRGISQPQHF.

The chain joins TRBV20-1 to TRBJ2-3; perhaps D is TRBD1 or TRBD2 (5 bases each). This CDR3 spans 16 amino acids. V was shortened by 0 bases and J by 7 bases, with 20 bases between the two germline ends. Germline V lookup: CDR1 DFQATT, CDR2 SNEGSKA (reference sequence). The CDR3 region has the DNA TGCAGTGCTAGAGATTTGGGGGATGATCTTTCACATACGCAGTATTTT. It yields the protein CSARDLGDDLSHTQYF.

This clonotype was seen only a few times. The CDR3 loop reads CASSSTVWRTSPLHF. In DNA, the CDR3 is TGTGCCAGTAGTTCCACGGTCTGGAGGACGTCACCCCTCCACTTT. This sequence joins TRBV19 and TRBJ1-6; D call uncertain. V lost 5 bases and J lost 10, with 18 bases in between. The CDR3 is 15 residues long. Germline values: CDR1 LNHDA, CDR2 SQIVND (reference sequence).

The rearrangement links TRBV24-1 to TRBJ2-1; 8 bases agree with TRBD1. The CDR3 spans 15 residues. Trimming at V came to 4 bases and at J to 1 base, leaving 2 bases not matched to a gene. In germline, CDR1 is KGHDR, CDR2 SFDVKD. The DNA of the CDR3 is TGTGCCACCAGTGAGGACAGGGTTTCCTACAATGAGCAGTTCTTC. Translating gives CATSEDRVSYNEQFF.

The chain recombines TRBV6-2 or TRBV6-3 with TRBJ1-1, with a tentative D call TRBD1 (5 bases). V lost 6 bases and J 4 bases, leaving 12 bases between the germline ends. The CDR3 length is 13 residues. Germline CDR1 reads MNHEY; CDR2 reads SVGEGT. In DNA, the CDR3 is TGTGCCAGCAGGTCCCAGGGCTTCACTGAAGCTTTCTTT. As protein: CASRSQGFTEAFF.

The rearrangement links TRBV18 to TRBJ2-2; D might be TRBD1 or TRBD2, each matching 5 bases. Per the germline V gene, CDR1 is KGHSH and CDR2 is LQKENI. V was pared by 6 bases and J by 3 bases, with 14 bases between. The CDR3 is 15 residues long. CDR3 sequence (DNA): TGTGCCAGCTCCCAGGGACCCGCGTACACCGGGGAGCTGTTTTTT. This sequence encodes CASSQGPAYTGELFF.

J is TRBJ2-1 and V is TRBV11-2, with D hard to call. The CDR3 is 12 residues long. The germline V and J ends were trimmed by 1 base and 13 bases, with 11 bases remaining between them. Germline values: CDR1 SGHAT, CDR2 FQNNGV. The CDR3 loop is CASSLVGSQQFF. CDR3 in DNA: TGTGCCAGCAGCTTAGTAGGGTCCCAACAGTTCTTC.

The chain joins TRBV11-2 to TRBJ2-3; tentative D call: TRBD1 (6 bases). This CDR3 has 16 amino acids. V lost 4 bases to trimming and J lost 3 bases, with 17 bases between them. Germline CDR1 reads SGHAT; CDR2 reads FQNNGV. The CDR3 is CASSSRMDSFTDTQYF. The CDR3 nucleotides are TGTGCCAGCAGCTCCCGAATGGACAGTTTTACAGATACGCAGTATTTT.

The chain uses TRBV5-5 and TRBJ1-2; 8 positions agree with TRBD1. J was trimmed by 6 bases and V by 6 bases; bases with no gene match: 13. Germline CDR1 is SGHKS and CDR2 is YYEKEE (reference sequence). The CDR3 covers 15 residues. The CDR3 is CASNLDRVIRNGYTF. In DNA form, the CDR3 reads TGTGCCAGCAATCTGGACAGGGTAATTCGAAATGGCTACACCTTC.

This clonotype is categorized as large. CDR3 DNA sequence: TGCAGCGTGGACATAGGGACGCAAGAGACCCAGTACTTC. It is translated as CSVDIGTQETQYF. The chain recombines TRBV29-1 with TRBJ2-5; D may be TRBD1 or TRBD2 (5 bases each). Germline V gene lookup returns CDR1 SQVTM and CDR2 ANQGSEA. The germline V and J ends were trimmed by 6 bases and 2 bases, with 13 bases remaining between them. The CDR3 length is 13 residues.

This chain connects TRBV4-1 to TRBJ2-5, with D possibly TRBD1 on 6 matching bases. This CDR3 comprises 13 residues. V dropped 2 bases and J dropped 5 bases, with 9 bases sitting between them. In germline, CDR1 is MGHRA, CDR2 YSYEKL. Written as DNA, the CDR3 is TGCGCCAGCAGCCAAACAGGGTTGGAGACCCAGTACTTC. Translating it yields CASSQTGLETQYF.

The J gene is TRBJ1-4, the V gene TRBV6-5, with 7 bases fitting TRBD1. This CDR3 is built from 14 residues. V shed 5 bases, J shed 1 base, and the junction held 1 base outside the gene matches. Germline CDR1 and CDR2: MNHEY and SVGAGI. The CDR3 sequence: CASSRQGTNEKLFF. CDR3 nucleotides: TGTGCCAGCAGTAGACAGGGAACTAATGAAAAACTGTTTTTT.

V is TRBV20-1 and J is TRBJ2-1; no clear D gene. The germline V gene encodes CDR1 DFQATT and CDR2 SNEGSKA (reference sequence). The V gene lost 7 bases and the J gene lost 3 bases, with 10 bases spanning the gap. This CDR3 has 12 residues. CDR3: CSGVDGYNEQFF. The DNA of the CDR3 is TGCAGTGGAGTAGATGGCTACAATGAGCAGTTCTTC.

The chain is built from TRBV2 and TRBJ2-2, with D possibly being TRBD2 (6 bases). The length of the CDR3 is 14 residues. Germline assignment: CDR1 SNHLY and CDR2 FYNNEI. V was shortened by 7 bases and J by 5 bases, with 14 bases between the two germline ends. This chain's CDR3 is CASILGGSTGELFF. Here the CDR3 DNA reads TGTGCCAGCATCCTCGGGGGATCGACCGGGGAGCTGTTTTTT.

This chain joins TRBV14 and TRBJ2-6, with 12 bases aligning to TRBD2. The CDR3 is made up of 21 amino acids. Unmatched junction bases numbered 13, after V lost 3 bases and J lost 1 base. CDR1 is SGHDN, CDR2 FVKESK, per germline. CDR3 nucleotide sequence: TGTGCCAGCAGCCAGGAGTTGACTAGCGGGAGTTGGAGGTCTGGGGCCAACGTCCTGACTTTC. Translated, it gives CASSQELTSGSWRSGANVLTF.